The table lists the clone carrying this TCR beta chain with a few counts. The antigen is not known. Because this beta chain is a stray read in a library intended to capture alpha chains, its abundance should not be given much weight. These data come from a study of spatial heterogeneity in lung cancer. The study's findings and limits: Tracking of tumor mutation counts was seen in expanded intratumoral alpha and beta TCR counts.

TCRdb recomputed calls from the 5' RACE reads with MiXCR, one row per CDR3 protein. The table includes some 6,900 distinct CDR3 sequences, over 9.5% detected once. Stated time point: sample taken at primary tumor resection. The study sequenced unsorted whole RNA from tumor, nontumor lung or frozen PBMC. Material: lung tumor tissue, obtained at surgery. The clonotype was recovered from a male donor with early-stage non-small cell lung cancer.

This CDR3 is CSARTDSTNTEAFF. The CDR3 DNA reads TGCAGCGCCCGGACCGACAGCACGAACACTGAAGCTTTCTTT. This chain joins TRBV29-1 and TRBJ1-1, with a tentative D call TRBD1 (5 bases). V lost 7 bases, J lost 1 base, and 16 bases lay in between. The germline V gene has CDR1 SQVTM and CDR2 ANQGSEA. The CDR3 loop spans 14 amino acids.